This T cell receptor beta chain was sequenced during a study of beta chain features in type 1 diabetes. Notes on the study in general: Equally in patients and controls, PCR might preferentially amplify shorter templates.

Of note for this clone: Its specificity is not known.

Reverse transcribing all isolated RNA meant expressed TCRB transcripts were sequenced. Data came from immunoSEQ multiplex PCR; TCRdb stores just in-frame clones and leaves some out. The sample consists of 120,000 to 150,000 clones, less than 9% of them appearing once. This receptor was identified in a woman in her 30s in good health. Sample: central memory CD4+ T cells from blood.

The CDR3 nucleotides are TGTGCCTGGAGTCTTCAGGACGAGCAGTACTTC. This translates into CAWSLQDEQYF. The chain has TRBV30 and TRBJ2-7; D not resolved. Trimming cost V 2 bases and J 5 bases, with 7 bases left between them. The CDR3 runs 11 residues. Germline V gene data show CDR1 as GTSNPN and CDR2 as SVGIG (reference sequence).